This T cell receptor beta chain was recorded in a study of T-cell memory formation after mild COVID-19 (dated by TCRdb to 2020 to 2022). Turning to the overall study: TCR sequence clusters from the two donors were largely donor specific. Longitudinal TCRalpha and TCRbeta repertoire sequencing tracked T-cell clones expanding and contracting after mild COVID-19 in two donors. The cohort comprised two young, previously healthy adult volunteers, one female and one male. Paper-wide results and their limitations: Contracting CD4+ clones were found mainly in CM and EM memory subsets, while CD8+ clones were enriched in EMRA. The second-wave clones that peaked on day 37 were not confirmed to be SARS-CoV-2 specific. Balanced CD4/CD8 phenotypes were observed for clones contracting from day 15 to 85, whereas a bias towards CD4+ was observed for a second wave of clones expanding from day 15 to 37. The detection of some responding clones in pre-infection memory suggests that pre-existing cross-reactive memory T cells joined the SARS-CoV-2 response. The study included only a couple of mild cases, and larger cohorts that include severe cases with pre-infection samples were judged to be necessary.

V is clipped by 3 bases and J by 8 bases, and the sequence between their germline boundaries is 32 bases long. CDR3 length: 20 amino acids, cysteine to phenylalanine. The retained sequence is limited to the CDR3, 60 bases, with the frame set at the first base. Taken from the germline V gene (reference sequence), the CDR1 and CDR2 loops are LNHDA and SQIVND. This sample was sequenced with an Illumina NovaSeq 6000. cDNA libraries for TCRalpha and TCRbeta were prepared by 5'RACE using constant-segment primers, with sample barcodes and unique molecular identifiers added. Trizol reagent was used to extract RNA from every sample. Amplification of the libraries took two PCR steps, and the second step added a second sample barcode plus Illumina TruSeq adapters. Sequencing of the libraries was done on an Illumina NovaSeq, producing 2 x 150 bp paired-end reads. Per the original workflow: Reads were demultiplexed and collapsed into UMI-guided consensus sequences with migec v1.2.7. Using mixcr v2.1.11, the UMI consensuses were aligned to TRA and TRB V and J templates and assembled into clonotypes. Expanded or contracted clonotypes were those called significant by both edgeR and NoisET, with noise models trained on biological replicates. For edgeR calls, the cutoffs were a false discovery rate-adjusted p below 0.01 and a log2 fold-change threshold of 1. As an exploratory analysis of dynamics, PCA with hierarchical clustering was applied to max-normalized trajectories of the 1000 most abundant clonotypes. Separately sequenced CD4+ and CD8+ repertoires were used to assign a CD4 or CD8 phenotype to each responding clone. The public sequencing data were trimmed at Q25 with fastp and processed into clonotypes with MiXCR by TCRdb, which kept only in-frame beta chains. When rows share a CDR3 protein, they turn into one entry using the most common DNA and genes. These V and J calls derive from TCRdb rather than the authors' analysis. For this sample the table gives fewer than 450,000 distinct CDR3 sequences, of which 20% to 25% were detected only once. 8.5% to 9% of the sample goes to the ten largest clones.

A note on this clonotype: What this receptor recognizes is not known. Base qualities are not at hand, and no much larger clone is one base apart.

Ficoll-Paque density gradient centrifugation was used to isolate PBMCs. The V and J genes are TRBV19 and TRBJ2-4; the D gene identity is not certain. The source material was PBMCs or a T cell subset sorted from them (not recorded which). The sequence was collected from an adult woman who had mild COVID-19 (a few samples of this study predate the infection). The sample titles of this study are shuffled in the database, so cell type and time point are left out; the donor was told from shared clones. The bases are TGTGCCAGTAGTATTCTCCAGCTGCCTCGGGTGAACCCGACGAAGGACATTCAGTACTTC. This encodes CASSILQLPRVNPTKDIQYF.